This entry lists 31 T cell receptor beta chains sequenced from one sample in a study of CD8 T cells in Susac syndrome. Random hexamers were used to reverse transcribe roughly 0.5 to 1 ug of RNA. MiXCR, run by TCRdb on the immunoSEQ multiplex PCR reads, gives a single entry per CDR3 protein. The sample records about 240,000 distinct CDR3 sequences, less than 96% being singletons. Sequenced input: CD4+ T cells from PBMCs. The receptor set was obtained from a human donor with Susac syndrome.

The chain combines TRBV20-1 with TRBJ2-1, with 8 bases matching TRBD1. The CDR3 is 16 amino acids. Germline CDR1 DFQATT, CDR2 SNEGSKA (reference sequence). Trimming removed 5 bases from V and 2 bases from J; junction bases left unmatched: 11. Here the CDR3 DNA reads TGCAGTGCTCCTGGCGTAGGGACAGGACCCTACAATGAGCAGTTCTTC. Translating it yields CSAPGVGTGPYNEQFF.

This chain connects TRBV9 to TRBJ2-2; D perhaps matches TRBD1 (6 bases). Germline V CDR1 and CDR2: SGDLS, YYNGEE. The CDR3 sequence is 14 residues long. Trimming stripped 2 bases from V and 5 bases from J, with 10 bases between. In DNA form, the CDR3 reads TGTGCCAGCAGCGTTAACACAGGGACCGGGGAGCTGTTTTTT. This encodes CASSVNTGTGELFF.

The V call is TRBV7-9, the J call TRBJ2-7, with D unclear. Trimming pared 9 bases from V and 1 base from J, leaving 10 bases between. The CDR3 totals 12 residues. Germline V gives CDR1 SEHNR, CDR2 FQNEAQ (reference sequence). The DNA of the CDR3 is TGTGCCAGTACCCAACTTTCCTACGAGCAGTACTTC. It translates to CASTQLSYEQYF.

The chain carries TRBV7-9 and TRBJ2-3; a possible D gene is TRBD2 (6 bases). Trimming pared 6 bases from V and 8 bases from J, leaving 21 bases between. Germline CDR1 and CDR2: SEHNR and FQNEAQ (reference sequence). The length of the CDR3 is 15 residues. CDR3 protein: CASSTGTPTTLTQYF. The CDR3, as DNA: TGTGCCAGCAGTACCGGGACTCCCACCACCCTTACGCAGTATTTT.

CDR3: CAIRMNTEAFF. CDR3 bases: TGTGCCATCAGGATGAACACTGAAGCTTTCTTT. The chain is built from TRBV10-3 and TRBJ1-1; D is unresolved. The CDR3 totals 11 residues. V shed 6 bases and J shed 0 bases, with 2 bases lying between them. Germline V lookup: CDR1 ENHRY, CDR2 SYGVKD.

This clonotype was recorded once. This chain connects TRBV11-2 to TRBJ2-7, with D possibly being TRBD2 (6 bases). Germline-derived CDR1 and CDR2 are SGHAT and FQNNGV. This CDR3 is built from 15 residues. V lost 5 bases to trimming and J lost 5 bases, with 19 bases between them. This chain's CDR3 is CASSPQRGTENEQYF. The CDR3 DNA reads as TGTGCCAGCAGCCCCCAACGGGGGACCGAGAACGAGCAGTACTTC.

The rearrangement joins TRBV20-1 to TRBJ2-5; D call uncertain. The CDR3 runs to 17 residues. Trimming removed 1 base from V and 2 bases from J, with 20 bases in between. CDR1 is DFQATT and CDR2 is SNEGSKA in the germline V gene (reference sequence). The CDR3: CSARAGLVPAFQETQYF. CDR3 DNA sequence: TGCAGTGCTAGAGCCGGCCTAGTCCCCGCCTTTCAAGAGACCCAGTACTTC.

The rearrangement joins TRBV20-1 to TRBJ2-5; 8 bases align to TRBD2. This CDR3 has 13 residues. From germline, CDR1 is DFQATT and CDR2 SNEGSKA (reference sequence). Trimming at V came to 2 bases and at J to 4 bases, leaving 3 bases not matched to a gene. The CDR3 DNA reads TGCAGTGCTAGAAGCGGGAGAAGAGAGACCCAGTACTTC. Encoded protein: CSARSGRRETQYF.

This clonotype came up once. The chain recombines TRBV12-3 or TRBV12-4 with TRBJ2-1, with TRBD2 matching over 15 bases. The J segment lost 5 bases and the V segment lost 7 bases, leaving 9 bases of the junction unmatched. The CDR3 is 17 amino acids. CDR3 sequence (DNA): TGTGCCAGCACTAGGACTAGCGGGAGGGCCAGGAACAATGAGCAGTTCTTC. Translated: CASTRTSGRARNNEQFF.

V and J are TRBV29-1 and TRBJ1-4; unclear D gene. The CDR3 spans 13 residues. Germline-derived CDR1 and CDR2 are SQVTM and ANQGSEA. V dropped 4 bases and J dropped 5 bases, with 11 bases sitting between them. CDR3 protein: CSVARSSNEKLFF. CDR3 in DNA: TGCAGCGTTGCTCGGTCCAGCAATGAAAAACTGTTTTTT. Complete variable domain (other parts from reference TRBV29-1 and TRBJ1-4): SAVISQKPSRDICQRGTSLTIQCQVDSQVTMMFWYRQQPGQSLTLIATANQGSEATYESGFVIDKFPISRPNLTFSTLTVSNMSPEDSSIYLCSVARSSNEKLFFGSGTQLSVL.

The CDR3 bases are TGTGCCAGCTCACCTAGCGGGGAGACTGAAGCTTTCTTT. Amino acids: CASSPSGETEAFF. The rearrangement links TRBV18 to TRBJ1-1; D gene ambiguous. This CDR3 has 13 amino acids. Germline V gene lookup returns CDR1 KGHSH and CDR2 LQKENI. Between the trimmed V and J ends, which lost 3 bases and 5 bases, there was a span of 10 bases.

This rearrangement joins TRBV4-1 to TRBJ2-3, with D perhaps TRBD2 (5 bases). The CDR3 extends over 17 amino acids. Per germline, CDR1 MGHRA and CDR2 YSYEKL. V shed 4 bases and J shed 0 bases, with 17 bases lying between them. The CDR3 DNA sequence: TGCGCCAGCAGCCCACATTCCGGGGAGCCAAGCACAGATACGCAGTATTTT. Amino acids: CASSPHSGEPSTDTQYF.

The gene calls are TRBV27 and TRBJ2-3; D is ambiguous. Germline values: CDR1 MNHEY, CDR2 SMNVEV (reference sequence). With 0 bases removed from V and 7 bases from J, the gap between germline ends came to 11 bases. The CDR3 runs 14 residues. CDR3 DNA sequence: TGTGCCAGCAGTTTATCCCGGTCCACTAATACGCAGTATTTT. It specifies CASSLSRSTNTQYF.

The V gene is TRBV6-5, the J gene TRBJ2-7; 10 bases agree with TRBD2. With 5 bases clipped from V and 4 bases from J, the junction kept 8 bases outside the gene matches. Germline V CDR1 and CDR2: MNHEY, SVGAGI. This CDR3 has 15 amino acids. The CDR3 loop is CASSATSGTKYEQYF. As DNA, the CDR3 is TGTGCCAGCAGTGCTACTAGCGGGACCAAATACGAGCAGTACTTC.

This chain connects TRBV9 to TRBJ2-5, with 8 bases matching TRBD2. Germline V gene lookup returns CDR1 SGDLS and CDR2 YYNGEE. The CDR3 totals 15 residues. J lost 4 bases, V lost 0 bases, and 5 bases had no gene match. In nucleotides, the CDR3 is TGTGCCAGCAGCGTAGATCCAGCGGGAGCAGAGACCCAGTACTTC. This sequence encodes CASSVDPAGAETQYF.

The chain combines TRBV28 with TRBJ2-5; D may be TRBD1 (7 bases). V lost 5 bases and J 7 bases, leaving 26 bases between the germline ends. Germline-derived CDR1 and CDR2 are MDHEN and SYDVKM. This CDR3 contains 17 residues. The CDR3 sequence: CASSASAAGGPRWTQYF. DNA of the CDR3: TGTGCCAGCAGTGCCTCTGCGGCAGGGGGGCCTCGGTGGACCCAGTACTTC.

The chain uses TRBV2 and TRBJ2-4; no clear D gene. V lost 4 bases to trimming and J lost 0 bases, with 7 bases between them. Germline CDR1 reads SNHLY; CDR2 reads FYNNEI. The CDR3 runs 14 residues. The CDR3 sequence is CASSVAVAKNIQYF. The CDR3 DNA sequence: TGTGCCAGCAGTGTCGCTGTAGCCAAAAACATTCAGTACTTC.

The CDR3 spells CASSQRWLAPDEKLFF. The CDR3 nucleotides are TGTGCCAGCAGTCAACGGTGGTTGGCCCCAGATGAAAAACTGTTTTTT. The rearrangement uses TRBV12-3 or TRBV12-4 and TRBJ1-4; D ambiguous. The V end lost 5 bases, the J end lost 6 bases, and 19 bases lay between the germline ends. This CDR3 is 16 amino acids long.

The chain couples TRBV20-1 to TRBJ1-1; D is possibly TRBD1 (5 bases). The V end was cut by 4 bases, the J end by 5 bases, with 11 bases between. CDR1 is DFQATT, CDR2 SNEGSKA, per germline (reference sequence). The CDR3 contains 12 residues. CDR3 sequence: CSANPGGTEAFF. The CDR3 nucleotides read TGCAGTGCTAACCCCGGGGGGACTGAAGCTTTCTTT.

The V call is TRBV9, the J call TRBJ2-4; TRBD1 matches 7 bases. Germline V gene sequence: CDR1 SGDLS, CDR2 YYNGEE. This CDR3 contains 13 residues. Unmatched junction bases numbered 6, after V lost 3 bases and J lost 9 bases. CDR3: CASSGTGTSIQYF. CDR3 nucleotide sequence: TGTGCCAGCAGCGGGACAGGAACTAGCATTCAGTACTTC.

Only one count was recorded for this clonotype. The chain recombines TRBV29-1 with TRBJ2-5; D uncertain. From germline, CDR1 is SQVTM and CDR2 ANQGSEA. V was pared by 0 bases and J by 3 bases, with 11 bases between. The CDR3 runs 14 residues. CDR3 in amino acids: CSVEDRNRKETQYF. In DNA, the CDR3 is TGCAGCGTTGAAGATCGAAACAGAAAAGAGACCCAGTACTTC.

The J gene is TRBJ1-2, the V gene TRBV4-2, with 9 bases aligning to TRBD1. The V segment lost 5 bases and the J segment 0 bases; nucleotides outside the gene matches: 10. This CDR3 is 17 amino acids long. Germline V gives CDR1 LGHNA, CDR2 YNFKEQ. The CDR3 DNA reads TGTGCCAGCAGCTTAAATAACAGGGGGCTCTCTAACTATGGCTACACCTTC. Translating gives CASSLNNRGLSNYGYTF.

The V call is TRBV5-1, the J call TRBJ2-2, with D unclear. This CDR3 contains 14 residues. Germline CDR1 is SGHRS and CDR2 is YFSETQ. V lost 1 base, J lost 6 bases, and 10 bases lay in between. This CDR3 is CASSLRSLPGELFF. CDR3 bases: TGCGCCAGCAGCTTGAGGAGTTTGCCCGGGGAGCTGTTTTTT. Combining the CDR3 with reference TRBV5-1 and TRBJ2-2 gives the whole variable domain KAGVTQTPRYLIKTRGQQVTLSCSPISGHRSVSWYQQTPGQGLQFLFEYFSETQRNKGNFPGRFSGRQFSNSRSEMNVSTLELGDSALYLCASSLRSLPGELFFGEGSRLTVL.

V gene TRBV7-6 combines with J gene TRBJ2-5, with a tentative D call TRBD2 (6 bases). With 5 bases removed from V and 1 base from J, the gap between germline ends came to 8 bases. CDR1 is SGHVS, CDR2 FNYEAQ, per germline. The CDR3 has 13 residues. CDR3 amino acids: CASSAGLQETQYF. In DNA form, the CDR3 reads TGTGCCAGCAGCGCGGGACTCCAAGAGACCCAGTACTTC.

The chain joins TRBV12-5 to TRBJ2-5; D gene ambiguous. This CDR3 spans 11 amino acids. The germline gives CDR1 LGHNT, CDR2 FRNRAP. Trimming removed 4 bases from V and 4 bases from J, with 4 bases in between. The CDR3 DNA is TGTGCTAGTGGTTCCTCAGAGACCCAGTACTTC. It yields the protein CASGSSETQYF.

The chain uses TRBV2 and TRBJ2-7; perhaps TRBD1 as D (6 bases). V shed 6 bases and J shed 3 bases, with 12 bases lying between them. The CDR3 extends over 13 amino acids. Germline CDR1 SNHLY, CDR2 FYNNEI. CDR3 bases: TGTGCCAGCAGGGTTAACAGGGTCTACGAGCAGTACTTC. Its protein is CASRVNRVYEQYF. The full variable domain, with the rest looked up from reference TRBV2 and TRBJ2-7, is EPEVTQTPSHQVTQMGQEVILRCVPISNHLYFYWYRQILGQKVEFLVSFYNNEISEKSEIFDDQFSVERPDGSNFTLKIRSTKLEDSAMYFCASRVNRVYEQYFGPGTRLTVT.

The V and J genes are TRBV12-3 or TRBV12-4 and TRBJ2-2, with a weak D call TRBD2 (6 bases). This CDR3 has 11 amino acids. V lost 4 bases, J lost 12 bases, and 9 bases lay in between. In nucleotides, the CDR3 is TGTGCCAGCAGTTCGGGAGTGAAGCTGTTTTTT. This translates into CASSSGVKLFF.

The CDR3 loop reads CASSRGQTNEKLFF. The CDR3 DNA is TGTGCCAGCAGCCGAGGACAGACTAATGAAAAACTGTTTTTT. The V call is TRBV12-3 or TRBV12-4, the J call TRBJ1-4; possible D gene TRBD1, 6 bases. V was trimmed by 6 bases and J by 2 bases, leaving 10 bases between them. The CDR3 sequence is 14 residues long.

This clonotype showed up just a few times. The chain employs TRBV28 and TRBJ1-1; D is ambiguous. V gave up 3 bases and J gave up 1 base, with 9 bases separating them. Looked up from germline, CDR1 is MDHEN and CDR2 is SYDVKM. This CDR3 region has 14 residues. CDR3 in amino acids: CASSFLSRNTEAFF. CDR3 nucleotide sequence: TGTGCCAGCAGTTTTTTGAGCCGGAACACTGAAGCTTTCTTT.

This chain links TRBV28 with TRBJ1-5, with a tentative D call TRBD1 (6 bases). CDR1 MDHEN and CDR2 SYDVKM come from the germline V gene. The V gene lost 7 bases and the J gene lost 3 bases, with 16 bases spanning the gap. There are 15 residues in the CDR3. CDR3 protein: CASNRQGRDNQPQHF. Here the CDR3 DNA reads TGTGCCAGCAACCGCCAGGGGAGGGACAATCAGCCCCAGCATTTT.

Here the CDR3 reads CSAALTGDTEAFF. CDR3 sequence (DNA): TGCAGTGCTGCGCTCACGGGGGACACTGAAGCTTTCTTT. The V gene is TRBV20-1, the J gene TRBJ1-1, with D perhaps matching TRBD1 (5 bases). CDR3 length equals 13 residues. Germline lookup yields CDR1 DFQATT and CDR2 SNEGSKA (reference sequence). The ends were cut back, 5 bases at V and 3 bases at J, with 13 bases in the middle.